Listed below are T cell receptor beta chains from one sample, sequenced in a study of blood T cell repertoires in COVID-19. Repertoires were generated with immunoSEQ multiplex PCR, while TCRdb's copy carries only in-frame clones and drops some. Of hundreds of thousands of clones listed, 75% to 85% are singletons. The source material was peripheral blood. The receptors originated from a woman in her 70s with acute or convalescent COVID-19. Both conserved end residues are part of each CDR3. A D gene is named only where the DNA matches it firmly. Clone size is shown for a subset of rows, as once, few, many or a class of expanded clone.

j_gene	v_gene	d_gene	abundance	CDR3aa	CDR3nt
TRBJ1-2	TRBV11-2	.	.	CASSSGGDGYTF	TGTGCCAGCAGTTCCGGGGGGGACGGCTACACCTTC
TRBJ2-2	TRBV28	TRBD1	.	CASITGDTGELFF	TGTGCCAGCATCACAGGGGACACCGGGGAGCTGTTTTTT
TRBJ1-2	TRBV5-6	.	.	CASSLTIISYGYTF	TGTGCCAGCAGCTTGACAATTATCAGCTATGGCTACACCTTC
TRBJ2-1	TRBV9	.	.	CASSVVGGSYNEQFF	TGTGCCAGCAGCGTAGTCGGGGGTTCCTACAATGAGCAGTTCTTC
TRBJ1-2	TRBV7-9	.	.	CASSPPVINYGYTF	TGTGCCAGCAGCCCCCCGGTCATAAACTATGGCTACACCTTC
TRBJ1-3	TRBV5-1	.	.	CASSLEGVGGNTIYF	TGCGCCAGCAGCTTGGAAGGGGTCGGTGGAAACACCATATATTTT
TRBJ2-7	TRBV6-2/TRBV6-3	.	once	CASSYSPTAHPPYEQYF	TGTGCCAGCAGTTACTCGCCGACAGCCCATCCTCCCTACGAGCAGTACTTC
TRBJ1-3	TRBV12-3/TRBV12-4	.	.	CASSPVGNTIYF	TGTGCCAGCAGCCCCGTTGGAAACACCATATATTTT
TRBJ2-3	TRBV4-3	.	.	CASSRSIGGRTDTQYF	TGCGCCAGCAGCCGGAGTATTGGGGGCCGAACGGATACGCAGTATTTT
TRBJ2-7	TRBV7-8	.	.	CASSPRQIGYEQYF	TGTGCCAGCAGCCCCCGACAGATAGGCTACGAGCAGTACTTC
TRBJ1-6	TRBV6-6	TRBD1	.	CASSLGTGPNSPLHF	TGTGCCAGCAGTTTAGGGACAGGCCCTAATTCACCCCTCCACTTT
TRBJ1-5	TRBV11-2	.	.	CASSLDPGSGQPQHF	TGTGCCAGCAGCTTAGATCCGGGGAGTGGACAGCCCCAGCATTTT
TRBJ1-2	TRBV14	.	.	CASSQLNKEKDGYTF	TGTGCCAGCAGCCAACTCAATAAAGAGAAAGATGGCTACACCTTC
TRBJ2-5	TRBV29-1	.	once	CSVGLDQETQYF	TGCAGCGTTGGGCTCGACCAAGAGACCCAGTACTTC
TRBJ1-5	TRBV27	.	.	CASSPWENRESQHF	TGTGCCAGCAGTCCATGGGAGAATCGGGAATCCCAGCATTTT
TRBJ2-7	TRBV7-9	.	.	CASSRLGAYEQYF	TGTGCCAGCAGCAGACTAGGGGCCTACGAGCAGTACTTC
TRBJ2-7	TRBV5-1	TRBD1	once	CASSRGGTGTYEQYF	TGCGCCAGCAGCCGGGGAGGGACAGGGACCTACGAGCAGTACTTC